The rows below give T cell receptor beta chains drawn from one sample of a study of monozygotic twins with inflammatory bowel disease. TCRdb re-called the 5' RACE reads and catalogs CDR3 proteins one per entry, DNA excluded. The sample spans some 90,000 distinct CDR3 sequences; the ten largest clones claim about 7.4%. Material for sequencing was blood. The receptors stem from a human donor with ulcerative colitis or Crohn's disease, or a healthy co-twin of an affected twin (not recorded which). CDR3s include the opening cysteine and the closing phenylalanine or tryptophan.

j_call | v_call | cdr3_aa
TRBJ1-1 | TRBV5-1 | CASSSDGLNTEAFF
TRBJ1-2 | TRBV20-1 | CSAPGAVGYGYTF
TRBJ2-3 | TRBV10-3 | CAIGEGLTDTQYF
TRBJ1-2 | TRBV12-3/TRBV12-4 | CASSGDRSYGYTF
TRBJ2-2 | TRBV7-2 | CASSLQAGRNTGELFF
TRBJ1-5 | TRBV2 | CASSEGQSNQPQHF
TRBJ2-3 | TRBV7-9 | CASSLGGALTDTQYF
TRBJ1-2 | TRBV20-1 | CSAHYRAYGYTF
TRBJ2-1 | TRBV4-1 | CASSQTLAGGPNEQFF
TRBJ1-4 | TRBV20-1 | CSAPATNEKLFF
TRBJ1-1 | TRBV20-1 | CSARDYGGLNTEAFF
TRBJ2-5 | TRBV7-6 | CASRPLAGGRETQYF
TRBJ1-2 | TRBV7-2 | CASRNRDRVEGYTF
TRBJ1-5 | TRBV9 | CASSEFEGAGQPQHF
TRBJ1-1 | TRBV27 | CASTPMWPGGTEAFF
TRBJ2-3 | TRBV5-4 | CASSLRTYPSTDTQYF
TRBJ1-4 | TRBV5-1 | CASSLDRGREKLFF
TRBJ2-7 | TRBV12-3/TRBV12-4 | CASSFWQGEREQYF
TRBJ2-2 | TRBV20-1 | CSARGGQSTGELFF
TRBJ1-1 | TRBV20-1 | CSAVGIRVGENTEAFF
TRBJ2-3 | TRBV12-3/TRBV12-4 | CASSLAGPTDTQYF
TRBJ2-7 | TRBV12-3/TRBV12-4 | CASSDQGGVYEQYF
TRBJ1-5 | TRBV20-1 | CSARPGRINQPQHF